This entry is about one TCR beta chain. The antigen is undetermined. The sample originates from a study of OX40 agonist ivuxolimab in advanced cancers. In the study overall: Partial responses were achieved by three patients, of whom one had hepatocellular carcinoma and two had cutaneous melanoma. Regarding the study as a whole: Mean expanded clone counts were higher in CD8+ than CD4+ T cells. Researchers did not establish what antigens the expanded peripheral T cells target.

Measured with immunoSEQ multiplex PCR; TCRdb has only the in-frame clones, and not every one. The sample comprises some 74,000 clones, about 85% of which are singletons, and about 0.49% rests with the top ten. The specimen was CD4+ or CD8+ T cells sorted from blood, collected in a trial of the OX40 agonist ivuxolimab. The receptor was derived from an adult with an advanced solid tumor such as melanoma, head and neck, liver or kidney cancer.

The CDR3 DNA reads TGCGCCAGCAGGGAGCGGGGCGACGTTGACGAGCAGTACTTC. Translated, it gives CASRERGDVDEQYF. The chain couples TRBV5-1 to TRBJ2-7; 7 positions agree with TRBD2. Germline V gene data show CDR1 as SGHRS and CDR2 as YFSETQ. The CDR3 spans 14 residues. The ends lost 5 bases at V and 5 bases at J; junction bases unmatched: 10.